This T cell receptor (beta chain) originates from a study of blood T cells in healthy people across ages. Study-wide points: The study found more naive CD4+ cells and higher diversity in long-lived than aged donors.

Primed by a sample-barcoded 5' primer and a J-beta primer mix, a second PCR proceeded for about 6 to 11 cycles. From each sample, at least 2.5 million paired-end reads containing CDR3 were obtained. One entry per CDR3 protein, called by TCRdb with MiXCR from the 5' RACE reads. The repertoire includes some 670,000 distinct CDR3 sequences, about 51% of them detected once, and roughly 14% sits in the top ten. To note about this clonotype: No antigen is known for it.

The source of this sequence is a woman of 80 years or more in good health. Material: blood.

The CDR3: CASSLVSGRGGYNGQYF. Here the CDR3 DNA reads TGTGCCAGCAGTTTAGTATCGGGGCGCGGGGGCTACAATGGGCAGTACTTC. The V gene is TRBV12-3 or TRBV12-4, the J gene TRBJ2-7; TRBD2 is a possible D gene (7 bases). Trimming removed 1 base at V and 9 bases at J, with 25 bases between. The CDR3 spans 17 residues.